This T cell receptor beta chain was recorded in a study of blood T cell repertoires in COVID-19. Study summary: Samples taken during acute and convalescent COVID-19 were collected in the United States, Italy and Spain. T cells, B-cell-depleted T cells, or PBMCs provided the cDNA or gDNA that served as material.

Original processing notes: Amplification of reference gene primers was used by the study to estimate nucleated cell counts. This table comes from immunoSEQ multiplex PCR, and its TCRdb copy is limited to in-frame clones, with some not included. V, J and clone size reflect that table, while D and trimming were determined from the DNA. The data hold approximately 300,000 clones, with 70% to 90% observed a single time. The V end lost 1 base, the J end lost 7 bases, and 10 bases lay between the germline ends. The CDR3 runs 13 residues. Per the germline V gene, CDR1 is GTSNPN and CDR2 is SVGIG (reference sequence).

The source is a woman aged 45-65 years with active or convalescent COVID-19. This chain joins TRBV30 and TRBJ2-2; D perhaps matches TRBD1 (6 bases). Input material: peripheral blood. The CDR3 here is CAWSAGVIGELFF. The CDR3 DNA reads TGTGCCTGGAGTGCAGGGGTTATCGGGGAGCTGTTTTTT. The variable domain in full, completed from reference TRBV30 and TRBJ2-2, reads SQTIHQWPATLVQPVGSPLSLECTVEGTSNPNLYWYRQAAGRGLQLLFYSVGIGQISSEVPQNLSASRPQDRQFILSSKKLLLSDSGFYLCAWSAGVIGELFFGEGSRLTVL.